The 26 T cell receptor beta chains presented below share a single source sample, sequenced in a study of T cell responses to AZD1222 COVID-19 vaccine. Sequencing was performed with immunoSEQ multiplex PCR; in TCRdb, only in-frame clones are kept and a portion is missing. The sample yields around 160,000 clones, approximately 78% seen once. The sample was peripheral blood, taken on day 0 of MenACWY control vaccination. Every receptor here comes from an adult in good health.

This chain joins TRBV20-1 and TRBJ1-5, with D unclear. The CDR3 loop spans 11 amino acids. Germline V gene data show CDR1 as DFQATT and CDR2 as SNEGSKA (reference sequence). The V gene lost 3 bases and the J gene lost 5 bases, with 5 bases spanning the gap. The DNA of the CDR3 is TGCAGTGCTAGTGGTCATCAGCCCCAGCATTTT. Its protein is CSASGHQPQHF.

The chain is built from TRBV5-4 and TRBJ1-3; 7 nucleotides align to TRBD1. The CDR3 has 14 amino acids. The germline V gene encodes CDR1 SGHNT and CDR2 YYREEE (reference sequence). V shed 2 bases, J shed 4 bases, and the junction held 3 bases outside the gene matches. As DNA, the CDR3 is TGTGCCAGCAGCTTTCGACAGGGAGGAAACACCATATATTTT. Protein: CASSFRQGGNTIYF.

The chain's CDR3 is CASRGGPDTQYF. The CDR3, as DNA: TGTGCCAGCCGGGGGGGCCCAGATACGCAGTATTTT. This chain joins TRBV2 and TRBJ2-3; 8 bases are a match to TRBD2. Trimming cost V 8 bases and J 4 bases; bases outside gene matches: 2. The CDR3 extends over 12 amino acids. Germline CDR1 and CDR2: SNHLY and FYNNEI.

The V and J genes are TRBV18 and TRBJ1-1; a weak D match, TRBD1 (5 bases). Trimming cost V 4 bases and J 6 bases, with 12 bases left between them. This CDR3 is built from 13 residues. CDR1 is KGHSH and CDR2 is LQKENI in the germline V gene. CDR3 DNA: TGTGCCAGCTCACTCAGGGTGGAGGCTGAAGCTTTCTTT. Its protein is CASSLRVEAEAFF.

Regarding this clone: The sample holds other DNA sequences that translate to the same CDR3. The chain is built from TRBV29-1 and TRBJ2-5, with a weak D call TRBD2 (7 bases). The CDR3 totals 13 residues. V lost 6 bases and J 5 bases, leaving 16 bases between the germline ends. The germline V gene has CDR1 SQVTM and CDR2 ANQGSEA. The CDR3 bases are TGCAGCGTCGTCGGGGGGCGCATGGAGACCCAGTACTTC. Amino acid sequence: CSVVGGRMETQYF.

The CDR3 coding sequence is TGTGCCAGCAGCCAAATCGGCCAGGGGTCCCCCCTCTATGGCTACACCTTC. Its translation is CASSQIGQGSPLYGYTF. The chain has TRBV4-2 and TRBJ1-2, with D possibly being TRBD1 (6 bases). Germline V gene data show CDR1 as LGHNA and CDR2 as YNFKEQ. Deletions cut 2 bases from V and 4 bases from J, with 20 bases between. The length of the CDR3 is 17 residues.

This rearrangement joins TRBV28 to TRBJ1-1, with D possibly being TRBD1 (6 bases). The CDR3 totals 12 residues. The germline gives CDR1 MDHEN, CDR2 SYDVKM. Between the trimmed V and J ends, which lost 5 bases and 5 bases, there was a span of 9 bases. This CDR3 is CASSPQGTEAFF. The CDR3, as DNA: TGTGCCAGCAGTCCTCAGGGGACTGAAGCTTTCTTT.

The chain combines TRBV7-9 with TRBJ1-6; D remains unclear. The CDR3 is 14 residues long. CDR1 is SEHNR, CDR2 FQNEAQ, per germline (reference sequence). V lost 5 bases to trimming and J lost 9 bases, with 14 bases between them. The CDR3, as DNA: TGTGCCAGCAGCCCGGACGGGTATGGTTCACCCCTCCACTTT. It specifies CASSPDGYGSPLHF.

J is TRBJ1-3 and V is TRBV5-5; D gene uncertain. Trimming shortened V by 0 bases and J by 0 bases, and 13 bases separated the two germline ends. Germline-derived CDR1 and CDR2 are SGHKS and YYEKEE (reference sequence). The CDR3 covers 17 residues. The CDR3 loop is CASSLAGGPSSGNTIYF. CDR3 DNA: TGTGCCAGCAGCTTGGCGGGAGGGCCAAGCTCTGGAAACACCATATATTTT.

The gene calls are TRBV5-1 and TRBJ2-2, with 8 bases that match TRBD2. V was clipped by 4 bases and J by 7 bases; unmatched bases: 12. The CDR3 sequence is 16 residues long. The germline V gene encodes CDR1 SGHRS and CDR2 YFSETQ. The CDR3 spells CASSPDPGGAVGELFF. The CDR3 DNA is TGCGCCAGCAGCCCCGACCCCGGGGGGGCCGTCGGGGAGCTGTTTTTT.

This clone was recorded only once. This chain links TRBV25-1 with TRBJ1-2, with 10 bases that match TRBD1. The V segment lost 4 bases and the J segment 3 bases; nucleotides outside the gene matches: 5. Germline loops: CDR1 MGHDK, CDR2 SYGVNS. CDR3 length: 15 residues. The CDR3 reads CASSADRGVYYGYTF. The DNA for the CDR3 is TGTGCCAGCAGTGCGGACAGGGGGGTATACTATGGCTACACCTTC.

The V and J genes are TRBV6-5 and TRBJ2-1; 9 bases are shared with TRBD2. V trimming: 2 bases; J trimming: 7 bases; junction bases outside the gene matches: 6. This CDR3 contains 15 residues. CDR1 is MNHEY, CDR2 SVGAGI, per germline. DNA of the CDR3: TGTGCCAGCAGTTACCTTCGGACTAGCGAAAATGAGCAGTTCTTC. Residues: CASSYLRTSENEQFF.

This clone has only one observation. CDR3: CASSPQETGNTIYF. The CDR3 region has the DNA TGTGCCAGCTCACCGCAGGAGACTGGAAACACCATATATTTT. The chain recombines TRBV18 with TRBJ1-3; D not certain. CDR3 length equals 14 residues. Germline CDR1 is KGHSH and CDR2 is LQKENI. Trimming cost V 3 bases and J 2 bases, with 8 bases left between them.

This clone was observed a single time. This chain connects TRBV19 to TRBJ1-2; a weak D match, TRBD1 (6 bases). This CDR3 is built from 14 residues. Germline loops: CDR1 LNHDA, CDR2 SQIVND (reference sequence). V was trimmed by 7 bases and J by 4 bases, leaving 16 bases between them. CDR3 DNA sequence: TGTGCCAGTACTCGGGGGGGCTCTATCTATGGCTACACCTTC. It translates to CASTRGGSIYGYTF.

The table lists this clone with a count of one. J is TRBJ1-1 and V is TRBV9; the D gene is possibly TRBD1 (6 bases). The CDR3 is 13 amino acids. Germline V gene lookup returns CDR1 SGDLS and CDR2 YYNGEE. The V gene lost 1 base and the J gene lost 10 bases, with 14 bases spanning the gap. The DNA of the CDR3 is TGTGCCAGCAGCGTAACGGGGGCTAGGGGAGCTTTCTTT. It encodes CASSVTGARGAFF.

The V gene is TRBV7-3, the J gene TRBJ2-2, with D unresolved. Germline V CDR1 and CDR2: SGHTA, FQGTGA. The CDR3 consists of 13 residues. With 5 bases removed from V and 6 bases from J, the gap between germline ends came to 10 bases. In DNA form, the CDR3 reads TGTGCCAGCAGCCCACAGACACCCGGGGAGCTGTTTTTT. The encoded protein is CASSPQTPGELFF.

The gene calls are TRBV6-2 or TRBV6-3 and TRBJ2-7, with a possible D match to TRBD1 (6 bases). The V end was cut by 0 bases, the J end by 5 bases, with 11 bases between. The CDR3 loop spans 14 amino acids. Germline CDR1 is MNHEY and CDR2 is SVGEGT. In nucleotides, the CDR3 is TGTGCCAGCAGTTACTCACGTGGGGGCGACGAGCAGTACTTC. Translated: CASSYSRGGDEQYF.

This chain connects TRBV19 to TRBJ1-1; D is undetermined. The germline V and J ends were trimmed by 2 bases and 2 bases, with 9 bases remaining between them. CDR1 is LNHDA and CDR2 is SQIVND in the germline V gene (reference sequence). This CDR3 has 14 residues. CDR3 residues: CASSINNRNTEAFF. The CDR3 region has the DNA TGTGCCAGTAGTATAAACAACAGAAACACTGAAGCTTTCTTT.

The J gene is TRBJ2-2, the V gene TRBV9; the D is unclear. Germline V gives CDR1 SGDLS, CDR2 YYNGEE. The CDR3 length is 13 residues. The V end lost 0 bases, the J end lost 4 bases, and 4 bases lay between the germline ends. The CDR3 loop reads CASSVGGTGELFF. The CDR3 bases are TGTGCCAGCAGCGTAGGAGGCACCGGGGAGCTGTTTTTT.

This rearrangement joins TRBV4-2 to TRBJ1-5, with D unclear. The CDR3 totals 15 residues. Looked up from germline, CDR1 is LGHNA and CDR2 is YNFKEQ. The V end lost 0 bases, the J end lost 6 bases, and 12 bases lay between the germline ends. In nucleotides, the CDR3 is TGTGCCAGCAGCCAAGATTCAAGTCGGGGTCAGCCCCAGCATTTT. Its protein is CASSQDSSRGQPQHF.

This chain connects TRBV28 to TRBJ1-2, with a weak D call TRBD1 (5 bases). There are 13 residues in the CDR3. Germline V gene lookup returns CDR1 MDHEN and CDR2 SYDVKM. V gave up 4 bases and J gave up 4 bases, with 10 bases separating them. This CDR3 is CASSSGHFYGYTF. The CDR3 region has the DNA TGTGCCAGCAGTTCAGGACATTTCTATGGCTACACCTTC.

This rearrangement joins TRBV13 to TRBJ1-1; 7 bases are shared with TRBD1. CDR1 and CDR2 from the germline V gene are PRHDT and FYEKMQ (reference sequence). The CDR3 extends over 14 amino acids. J lost 4 bases, V lost 5 bases, and 7 bases had no gene match. CDR3 sequence: CASSPTGRSTEAFF. CDR3 in DNA: TGTGCCAGCAGCCCGACAGGGCGGAGCACTGAAGCTTTCTTT.

The V gene is TRBV5-6, the J gene TRBJ1-4; TRBD1 might be the D (5 bases). The V end lost 5 bases, the J end lost 7 bases, and 15 bases lay between the germline ends. Germline CDR1 is SGHDT and CDR2 is YYEEEE. The length of the CDR3 is 14 residues. This chain's CDR3 is CASSRRGATEKLFF. DNA of the CDR3: TGTGCCAGCAGTCGGAGAGGGGCTACTGAAAAACTGTTTTTT.

V is TRBV5-5 and J is TRBJ2-7; 8 nucleotides line up with TRBD1. Germline CDR1 reads SGHKS; CDR2 reads YYEKEE (reference sequence). V lost 1 base to trimming and J lost 2 bases; unmatched junction nucleotides: 2. This CDR3 spans 14 amino acids. CDR3 nucleotide sequence: TGTGCCAGCAGCTTGACAGGGGGAACCTACGAGCAGTACGTC. Its translation is CASSLTGGTYEQYV.

The CDR3 DNA follows: TGTGCCAGCTCACAAGGGGCTGGTGACACCGGGGAGCTGTTTTTT. Translation: CASSQGAGDTGELFF. The J gene is TRBJ2-2, the V gene TRBV18; TRBD1 might be the D (5 bases). The V and J ends lost 4 bases and 3 bases respectively, with 12 bases between them. The CDR3 sequence is 15 residues long. Germline CDR1 and CDR2: KGHSH and LQKENI. Drawing the rest from reference TRBV18 and TRBJ2-2, the complete variable domain is NAGVMQNPRHLVRRRGQEARLRCSPMKGHSHVYWYRQLPEEGLKFMVYLQKENIIDESGMPKERFSAEFPKEGPSILRIQQVVRGDSAAYFCASSQGAGDTGELFFGEGSRLTVL.

This clone was observed once. V usage is TRBV7-7 and J usage is TRBJ1-1; D is uncertain. V lost 4 bases and J lost 2, with 8 bases in between. The CDR3 has 13 residues. Germline CDR1 and CDR2: SSHAT and FNYEAQ (reference sequence). The CDR3 DNA reads as TGTGCCAGCAGCTCCGGACTTAACACTGAAGCTTTCTTT. It specifies CASSSGLNTEAFF.